This T cell receptor beta chain derives from a study of OX40 agonist ivuxolimab in advanced cancers. For the wider study: The costimulatory receptor OX40 (CD134) was targeted by ivuxolimab, a fully human IgG2 agonistic monoclonal antibody. Peripheral TCRbeta sequencing aimed to test whether ivuxolimab altered TCR sequence diversity and caused clonal T-cell expansion. Intravenous ivuxolimab was administered to patients every 2 weeks at six dose levels: 0.01, 0.1, 0.3, 1.5, 3 and 10 mg/kg. In the dose-escalation cohort, approximately 80% of patients were male, and the mean age was roughly 60 years with a range of roughly 20 to 79. The paper describes the monotherapy dose-escalation part (N ≈ 52 patients) of the phase I trial of ivuxolimab. Partial responses were achieved by three dose-escalation patients, of whom one had hepatocellular carcinoma and two had cutaneous melanoma. Patients were allowed to have had prior anti-PD-1, anti-PD-L1 or anti-CTLA-4 therapy, and 40% to 45% of the dose-escalation patients had been treated with checkpoint inhibitors. Of the roughly 51 dose-escalation patients, hepatocellular carcinoma was present in about 20, melanoma in around 15, renal cell carcinoma in 9 and head and neck cancer in 9. The paper as a whole reports these results and caveats: At doses of 0.1 to 3.0 mg/kg, clonal expansion of both CD4+ and CD8+ T cells in blood was seen between baseline and week 6. The antigen specificity of the clonally expanded peripheral T cells was not determined. In partial responders in the 0.1-3.0 mg/kg groups, normalized peripheral clonal expansion was found to be among the lowest, especially among CD8+ T cells. Low levels of normalized T-cell clonal expansion were also shown by some nonresponding patients. On average, CD8+ T cells showed more expanded clones than CD4+ T cells after ivuxolimab.

This clone was recorded a few times. Its binding antigen is unknown. No base-level quality is on record; no much larger clone is a single base apart. Patients with a history of autoimmune disease or receiving systemic immunosuppression were excluded from the trial. Peripheral blood for TCR sequencing was collected from all dose cohorts at baseline, on cycle 4 day 1, and on cycle 7 day 1. Samples were obtained from an open-label, multicenter, first-in-human phase I dose-escalation trial of ivuxolimab. Adults with locally advanced or metastatic head and neck squamous cell, hepatocellular, melanoma or renal cell carcinoma were enrolled in the trial. Before TCR sequencing, CD4+ T cells and CD8+ T cells from peripheral blood were sorted into separate populations. For sequencing of the TCRbeta CDR3 region, genomic DNA was extracted from the sorted cells. The immunoSEQ Assay was used for sequencing of TCRbeta CDR3 regions. As stored in TCRdb, this immuneACCESS dataset retains in-frame rearrangements with V and J assigned. A fraction of the clones does not appear; measured against another copy, unresolved V genes explain less than half of the discrepancy, and the remainder lacks a known reason. For this sample the table gives about 22,000 clones, of which approximately 84% were detected only once. Jointly, the top ten make up about 50% of the sample.

V is clipped by 5 bases and J by 8 bases, and the sequence between their germline boundaries is 16 bases long. The CDR3 spans 14 residues, from the cysteine through the phenylalanine. Only CDR3 DNA is held: 42 bases, read in frame from base 1. The germline V gene (reference sequence) provides CDR1 LNHDA and CDR2 SQIVND. The sequencing used CD4+ or CD8+ T cells sorted from blood, collected in a trial of the OX40 agonist ivuxolimab. This TCR came from an adult with an advanced solid tumor such as melanoma, head and neck, liver or kidney cancer. This chain is built from TRBV19 and TRBJ2-1; the D gene lacks a confident call. At the DNA level, the sequence is TGTGCCAGTAGTGATGGAAGGGTTAGCCATGAGCAGTTCTTC. Translated, it gives CASSDGRVSHEQFF.